These T cell receptor beta chains were read from a single sample in a study of early T cells in non-severe SARS-CoV-2 infection. TCRdb re-derived calls from the 5' RACE reads in MiXCR, one entry per CDR3 protein. The sample lists around 70,000 distinct CDR3 sequences, around 12% occurring once. Material for sequencing was whole blood. The receptors derive from an adult who was a healthcare worker with PCR-confirmed SARS-CoV-2 infection or an uninfected control (not recorded which). CDR3s include the opening cysteine and the closing phenylalanine or tryptophan. The D gene is left open where the match is weak. Not all rows give a size; the values are once, few, many and, for expanded clones, a class.

V	D	J	size	DNA	CDR3
TRBV29-1	.	TRBJ2-1	few	TGCAGCGTGGGGCTGAGCTCCTACAATGAGCAGTTCTTC	CSVGLSSYNEQFF
TRBV30	.	TRBJ1-2	many	TGTGCCTCGCGGGGAGATGGCTACACCTTC	CASRGDGYTF
TRBV6-6	.	TRBJ1-4	few	TGTGCCAGCAGTTACTCTGATGAAAAACTGTTTTTT	CASSYSDEKLFF
TRBV5-6	.	TRBJ2-2	few	TGTGCCAGCAGCTTGGGGGGACCCCTGAACACCGGGGAGCTGTTTTTT	CASSLGGPLNTGELFF
TRBV19	.	TRBJ2-7	.	TGTGCCAGTAGCCCGTCGGGACTTATAACTCCCCACGAGCAGTACTTC	CASSPSGLITPHEQYF
TRBV5-1	.	TRBJ1-1	few	TGCGCCAGCGCCGACCAGGGAAACACTGAAGCTTTCTTT	CASADQGNTEAFF
TRBV7-9	TRBD2	TRBJ2-5	few	TGTGCCAGCAGCTTATATAGCGGGAAGACTCAAGAGACCCAGTACTTC	CASSLYSGKTQETQYF
TRBV6-4	TRBD2	TRBJ2-1	many	TGTGCCAGCAGTGAAGGGACTAGTGGCGATGAGCAGTTCTTC	CASSEGTSGDEQFF
TRBV4-1	TRBD2	TRBJ2-1	.	TGCGCCAGCAGCCAAGGCTATTCTAGCGGGAGGGCCTTTGGGCAGTTCTTC	CASSQGYSSGRAFGQFF
TRBV12-3/TRBV12-4	.	TRBJ1-4	few	TGTGCCAGCAGCCAGGGCAGTAATGAAAAACTGTTTTTT	CASSQGSNEKLFF
TRBV29-1	.	TRBJ2-3	.	TGCAGCGTTATGACAGGAATAGCAGATACGCAGTATTTT	CSVMTGIADTQYF
TRBV20-1	.	TRBJ1-2	few	TGCAGTGCTAGATCCCAGGGGATACGTGGCTACACCTTC	CSARSQGIRGYTF
TRBV5-1	.	TRBJ1-1	.	TGCGCCAGCAGCTTGGGACTTCCCGGGACTGAAGCTTTCTTT	CASSLGLPGTEAFF
TRBV11-2	.	TRBJ2-7	.	TGTGCCAGCAGCCAACTTCAAGGCCTGAATGAAGCCTACGAGCAGTACTTC	CASSQLQGLNEAYEQYF
TRBV13	TRBD1	TRBJ2-5	many	TGTGCCAGCAGCTCGCGACAGGGGCAGAAGACCCAGTACTTC	CASSSRQGQKTQYF
TRBV18	TRBD1	TRBJ1-1	many	TGTGCCAGCTCCCGGGACAGCGGCATGAACACTGAAGCTTTCTTT	CASSRDSGMNTEAFF
TRBV19	.	TRBJ1-2	few	TGTGCCAGTAGCCCCGGGTCCCAGGCCGACTATGGCTACACCTTC	CASSPGSQADYGYTF
TRBV7-9	TRBD2	TRBJ2-1	many	TGTGCCAGCAGCCTCAAGACCGGGACTAGCGGGGGGAAGCCCTACAATGAGCAGTTCTTC	CASSLKTGTSGGKPYNEQFF
TRBV5-1	TRBD2	TRBJ2-3	many	TGCGCCAGCAGACCCAGCGGGGGGCTGGGTGATACGCAGTATTTT	CASRPSGGLGDTQYF
TRBV7-8	.	TRBJ1-2	.	TGTGCCAGCAGCCCCGGTGGAGGACAGCGGTCCAATCTCTATGGCTACACCTTC	CASSPGGGQRSNLYGYTF
TRBV11-3	.	TRBJ1-1	.	TGTGCCAGCAGCTTATCAGACGGGAACACTGAAGCTTTCTTT	CASSLSDGNTEAFF
TRBV20-1	.	TRBJ2-3	many	TGCAGTGCTAGTATCTTGTGGGCTGGGACAGATACGCAGTATTTT	CSASILWAGTDTQYF
TRBV10-3	.	TRBJ2-2	.	TGTGCCACCCGCGGGGGCAGCGGCGGGGAGCTGTTTTTT	CATRGGSGGELFF
TRBV2	.	TRBJ2-7	.	TGTGCCAGCAGTGCGGAGACTTACGAGCAGTACTTC	CASSAETYEQYF
TRBV4-1	TRBD1	TRBJ2-7	many	TGCGCCAGCAGCCAAGCGACGGGACAGGGGGGATACTTCCCCTACTACGAGCAGTACTTC	CASSQATGQGGYFPYYEQYF
TRBV5-1	TRBD2	TRBJ2-7	.	TGCGCCAGCAGCTTGTGGACTAGCGGGTACGAGCAGTACTTC	CASSLWTSGYEQYF
TRBV24-1	.	TRBJ2-1	.	TGTGCCACCAGTGATTTTGTGGGCAATGAGCAGTTCTTC	CATSDFVGNEQFF
TRBV5-1	TRBD1	TRBJ2-7	many	TGCGCCAGCAGCCAATCCACGCCGGGACAGGGGGCCTACGAGCAGTACTTC	CASSQSTPGQGAYEQYF
TRBV10-3	.	TRBJ1-3	many	TGTGCCATCAGTGACGGCTCTGGAAACACCATATATTTT	CAISDGSGNTIYF
TRBV28	TRBD1	TRBJ1-2	.	TGTGCCAGCAGTTCCTCAGGGGGTCTAGGCTACACCTTC	CASSSSGGLGYTF
TRBV6-1	.	TRBJ2-5	many	TGTGCCAGCAGTGAAATGCAGGGGGGCCAAGAGACCCAGTACTTC	CASSEMQGGQETQYF
TRBV19	TRBD2	TRBJ2-2	.	TGTGCCAGTAGTATGTGGACTAGCGCAAACACCGGGGAGCTGTTTTTT	CASSMWTSANTGELFF
TRBV29-1	.	TRBJ1-5	few	TGCAGCGTTGGACGGACAGCGGATCAGCCCCAGCATTTT	CSVGRTADQPQHF
TRBV20-1	TRBD1	TRBJ2-5	few	TGCAGTGCTCGTACAGGGGGAAATCCGTCAGAGACCCAGTACTTC	CSARTGGNPSETQYF
TRBV4-1	.	TRBJ1-4	few	TGCGCCAGCAGCCAAGGGGGTAGACTGTTTTTT	CASSQGGRLFF
TRBV7-9	.	TRBJ2-1	.	TGTGCCAGCAGCCCGTGGCGGGGTTCTTACAATGAGCAGTTCTTC	CASSPWRGSYNEQFF
TRBV28	.	TRBJ2-7	many	TGTGCCAGCAGTTTATGGAAGGCTGCCAGGGGATTTACCTACGAGCAGTACTTC	CASSLWKAARGFTYEQYF
TRBV29-1	.	TRBJ2-3	few	TGCAGCTCTGAGGGGAGGGGGGGTATTGGTTCAGATACGCAGTATTTT	CSSEGRGGIGSDTQYF
TRBV7-6	.	TRBJ2-5	many	TGTGCCAGCAGCGATTTACCCTCTCCGGGATACCAAGAGACCCAGTACTTC	CASSDLPSPGYQETQYF
TRBV30	.	TRBJ2-1	many	TGTGCCTGGAACCGGAGAGGGAACGTATACAATGAGCAGTTCTTC	CAWNRRGNVYNEQFF
TRBV7-2	TRBD1	TRBJ1-5	few	TGTGCCAGCAGCCACGGACAGGGGCGTAGAGGTCAGCCCCAGCATTTT	CASSHGQGRRGQPQHF
TRBV2	.	TRBJ2-1	.	TGTGCCAGCAGTGAACTGGGTTATGAGCAGTTCTTC	CASSELGYEQFF
TRBV28	TRBD1	TRBJ1-5	few	TGTGCCAGCAGCAGGGACAGTGCCTATAGCAATCAGCCCCAGCATTTT	CASSRDSAYSNQPQHF
TRBV29-1	.	TRBJ2-3	few	TGCAGCGTTGGGGTTTTAGATACGCAGTATTTT	CSVGVLDTQYF
TRBV30	.	TRBJ2-1	few	TGTGCCTGGAGTAGAGGGAGCGGTCCCTACAATGAGCAGTTCTTC	CAWSRGSGPYNEQFF